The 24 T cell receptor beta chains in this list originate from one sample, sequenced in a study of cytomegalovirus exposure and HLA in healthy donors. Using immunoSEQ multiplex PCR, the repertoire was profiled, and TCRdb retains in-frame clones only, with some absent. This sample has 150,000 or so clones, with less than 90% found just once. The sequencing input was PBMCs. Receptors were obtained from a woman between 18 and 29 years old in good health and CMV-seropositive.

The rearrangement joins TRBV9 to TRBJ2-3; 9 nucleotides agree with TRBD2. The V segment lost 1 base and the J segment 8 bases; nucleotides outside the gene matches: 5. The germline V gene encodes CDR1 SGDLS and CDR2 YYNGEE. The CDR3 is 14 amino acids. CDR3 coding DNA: TGTGCCAGCAGCGTACGGACTAGCGCAGGTACGCAGTATTTT. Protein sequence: CASSVRTSAGTQYF.

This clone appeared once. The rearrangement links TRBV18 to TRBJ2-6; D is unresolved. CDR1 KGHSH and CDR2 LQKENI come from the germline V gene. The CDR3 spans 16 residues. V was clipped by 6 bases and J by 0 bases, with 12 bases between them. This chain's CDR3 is CASSPTASSGANVLTF. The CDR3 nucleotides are TGTGCCAGCTCCCCCACCGCGAGCTCTGGGGCCAACGTCCTGACTTTC.

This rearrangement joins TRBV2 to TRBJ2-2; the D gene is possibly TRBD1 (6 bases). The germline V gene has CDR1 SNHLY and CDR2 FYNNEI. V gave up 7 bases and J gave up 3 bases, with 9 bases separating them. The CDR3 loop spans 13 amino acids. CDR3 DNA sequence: TGTGCCAGCATGGGGGCTGACACCGGGGAGCTGTTTTTT. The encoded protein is CASMGADTGELFF.

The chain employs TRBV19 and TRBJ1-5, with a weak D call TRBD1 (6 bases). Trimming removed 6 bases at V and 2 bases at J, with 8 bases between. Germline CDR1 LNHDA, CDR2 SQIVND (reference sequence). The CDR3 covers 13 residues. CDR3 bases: TGTGCCAGTAGGGACAGCGGCAATCAGCCCCAGCATTTT. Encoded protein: CASRDSGNQPQHF.

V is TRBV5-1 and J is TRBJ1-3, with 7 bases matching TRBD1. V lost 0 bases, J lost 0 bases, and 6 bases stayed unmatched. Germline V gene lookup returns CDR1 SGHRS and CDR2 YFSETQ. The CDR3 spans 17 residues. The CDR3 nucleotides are TGCGCCAGCAGCTTGGATGACAGGGTCAGCTCTGGAAACACCATATATTTT. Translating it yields CASSLDDRVSSGNTIYF.

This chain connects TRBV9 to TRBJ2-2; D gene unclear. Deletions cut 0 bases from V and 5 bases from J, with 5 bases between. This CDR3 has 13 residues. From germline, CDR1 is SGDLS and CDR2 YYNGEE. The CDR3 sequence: CASSVVGTGELFF. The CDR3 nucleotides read TGTGCCAGCAGCGTAGTCGGGACCGGGGAGCTGTTTTTT.

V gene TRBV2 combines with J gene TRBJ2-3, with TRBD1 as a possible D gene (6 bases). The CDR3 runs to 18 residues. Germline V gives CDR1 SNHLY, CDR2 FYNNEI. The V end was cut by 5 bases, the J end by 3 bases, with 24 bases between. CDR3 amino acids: CASSHADPGQEGTDTQYF. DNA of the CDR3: TGTGCCAGCAGTCACGCCGATCCGGGACAAGAGGGTACAGATACGCAGTATTTT.

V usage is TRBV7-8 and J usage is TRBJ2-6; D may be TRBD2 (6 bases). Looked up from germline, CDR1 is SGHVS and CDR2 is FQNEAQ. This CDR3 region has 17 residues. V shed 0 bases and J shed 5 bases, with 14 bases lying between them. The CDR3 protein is CASSLAWRDSRANVLTF. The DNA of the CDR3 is TGTGCCAGCAGCTTAGCCTGGCGGGATTCGAGGGCCAACGTCCTGACTTTC.

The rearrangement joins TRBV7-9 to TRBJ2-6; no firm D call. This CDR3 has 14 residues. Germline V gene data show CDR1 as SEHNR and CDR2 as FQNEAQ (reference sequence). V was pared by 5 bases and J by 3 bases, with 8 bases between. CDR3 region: CASSPSGGANVLTF. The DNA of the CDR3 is TGTGCCAGCAGCCCTAGTGGTGGGGCCAACGTCCTGACTTTC.

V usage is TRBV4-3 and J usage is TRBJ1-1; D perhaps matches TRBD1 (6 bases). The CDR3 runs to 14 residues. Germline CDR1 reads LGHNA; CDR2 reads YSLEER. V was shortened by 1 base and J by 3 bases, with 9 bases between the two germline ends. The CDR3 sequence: CASSQGTADTEAFF. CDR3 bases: TGCGCCAGCAGCCAAGGGACAGCTGACACTGAAGCTTTCTTT.

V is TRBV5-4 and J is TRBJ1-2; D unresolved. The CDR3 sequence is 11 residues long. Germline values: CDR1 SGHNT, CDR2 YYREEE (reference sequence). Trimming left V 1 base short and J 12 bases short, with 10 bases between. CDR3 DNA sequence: TGTGCCAGCAGCTTGAACACAGATAACACCTTC. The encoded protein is CASSLNTDNTF.

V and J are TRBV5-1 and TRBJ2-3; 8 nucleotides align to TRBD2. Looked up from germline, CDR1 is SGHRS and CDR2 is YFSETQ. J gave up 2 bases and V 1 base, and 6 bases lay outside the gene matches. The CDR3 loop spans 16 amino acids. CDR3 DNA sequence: TGCGCCAGCAGCTTGCGATTAGCGGGGACCACAGATACGCAGTATTTT. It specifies CASSLRLAGTTDTQYF.

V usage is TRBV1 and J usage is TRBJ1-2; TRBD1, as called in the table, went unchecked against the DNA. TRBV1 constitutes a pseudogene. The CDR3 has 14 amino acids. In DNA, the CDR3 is TGCACCAGCAGCCAAGATCATAGGGGGTATGGCTACACCTTC. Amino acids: CTSSQDHRGYGYTF.

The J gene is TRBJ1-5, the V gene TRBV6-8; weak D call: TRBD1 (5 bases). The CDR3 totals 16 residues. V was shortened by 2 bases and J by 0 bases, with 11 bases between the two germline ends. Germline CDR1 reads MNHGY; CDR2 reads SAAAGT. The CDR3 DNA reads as TGTGCCAGCAGTTACGCCGACAGATATAGCAATCAGCCCCAGCATTTT. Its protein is CASSYADRYSNQPQHF.

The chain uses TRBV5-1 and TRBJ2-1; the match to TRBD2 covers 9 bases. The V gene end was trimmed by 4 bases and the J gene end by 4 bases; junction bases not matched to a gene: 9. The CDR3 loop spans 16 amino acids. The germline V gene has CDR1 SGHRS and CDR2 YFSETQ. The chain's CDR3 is CASSTLSGRKYNEQFF. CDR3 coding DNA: TGCGCCAGCAGCACCCTCAGCGGGAGGAAGTACAATGAGCAGTTCTTC.

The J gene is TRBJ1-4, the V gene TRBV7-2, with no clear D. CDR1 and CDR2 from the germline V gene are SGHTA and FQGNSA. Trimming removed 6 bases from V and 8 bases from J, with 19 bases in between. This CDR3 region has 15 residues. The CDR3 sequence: CASSRRAGLGEKLFF. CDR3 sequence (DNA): TGTGCCAGCAGTAGGCGGGCAGGCCTTGGGGAAAAACTGTTTTTT.

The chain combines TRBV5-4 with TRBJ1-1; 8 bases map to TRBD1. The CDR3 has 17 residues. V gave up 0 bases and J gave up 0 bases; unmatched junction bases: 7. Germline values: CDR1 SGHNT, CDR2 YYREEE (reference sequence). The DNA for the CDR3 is TGTGCCAGCAGCTTGGTACAGGGGGTCCCCTTGAACACTGAAGCTTTCTTT. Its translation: CASSLVQGVPLNTEAFF.

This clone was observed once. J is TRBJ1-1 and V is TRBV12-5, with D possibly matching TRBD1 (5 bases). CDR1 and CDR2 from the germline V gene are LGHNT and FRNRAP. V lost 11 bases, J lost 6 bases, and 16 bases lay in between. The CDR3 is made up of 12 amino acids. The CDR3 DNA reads TGTGCTGTCCGGGGGATTATCGCTGAAGCTTTCTTT. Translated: CAVRGIIAEAFF.

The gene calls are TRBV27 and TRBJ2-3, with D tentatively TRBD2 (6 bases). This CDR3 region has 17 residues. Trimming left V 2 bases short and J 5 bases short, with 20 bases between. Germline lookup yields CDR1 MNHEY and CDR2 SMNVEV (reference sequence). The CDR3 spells CASSLVGIAANRDTQYF. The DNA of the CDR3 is TGTGCCAGCAGTTTAGTGGGGATAGCGGCAAACCGAGATACGCAGTATTTT.

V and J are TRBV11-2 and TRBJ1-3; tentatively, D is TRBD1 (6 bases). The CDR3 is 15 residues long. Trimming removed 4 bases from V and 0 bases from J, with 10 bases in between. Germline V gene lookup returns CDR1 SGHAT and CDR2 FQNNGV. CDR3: CASSSNRVSGNTIYF. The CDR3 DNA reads TGTGCCAGCAGCTCAAACAGGGTCTCTGGAAACACCATATATTTT.

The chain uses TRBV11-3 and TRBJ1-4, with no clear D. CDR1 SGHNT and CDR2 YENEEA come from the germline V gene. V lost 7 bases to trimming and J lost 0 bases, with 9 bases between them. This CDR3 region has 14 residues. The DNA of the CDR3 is TGTGCCAGCACAACGGGTGCAACTAATGAAAAACTGTTTTTT. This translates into CASTTGATNEKLFF.

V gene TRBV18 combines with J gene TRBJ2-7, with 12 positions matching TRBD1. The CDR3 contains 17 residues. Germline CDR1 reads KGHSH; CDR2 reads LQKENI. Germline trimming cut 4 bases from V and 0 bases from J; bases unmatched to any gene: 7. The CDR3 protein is CASSRLVGQGASYEQYF. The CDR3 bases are TGTGCCAGCTCACGGCTCGTGGGACAGGGGGCCTCCTACGAGCAGTACTTC.

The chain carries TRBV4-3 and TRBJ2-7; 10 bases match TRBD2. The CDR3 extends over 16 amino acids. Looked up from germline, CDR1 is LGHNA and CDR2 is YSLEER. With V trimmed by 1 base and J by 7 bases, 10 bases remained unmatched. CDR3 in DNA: TGCGCCAGCAGCCAAGGGACCAGCGGGAGGGTGGGGGAGCAGTACTTC. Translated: CASSQGTSGRVGEQYF.

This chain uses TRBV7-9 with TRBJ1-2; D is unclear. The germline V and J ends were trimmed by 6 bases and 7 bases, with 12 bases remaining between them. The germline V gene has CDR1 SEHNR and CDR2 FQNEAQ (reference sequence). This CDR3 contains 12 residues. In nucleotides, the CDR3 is TGTGCCAGCAGGCTAAACGATCCTGGCTACACCTTC. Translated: CASRLNDPGYTF.